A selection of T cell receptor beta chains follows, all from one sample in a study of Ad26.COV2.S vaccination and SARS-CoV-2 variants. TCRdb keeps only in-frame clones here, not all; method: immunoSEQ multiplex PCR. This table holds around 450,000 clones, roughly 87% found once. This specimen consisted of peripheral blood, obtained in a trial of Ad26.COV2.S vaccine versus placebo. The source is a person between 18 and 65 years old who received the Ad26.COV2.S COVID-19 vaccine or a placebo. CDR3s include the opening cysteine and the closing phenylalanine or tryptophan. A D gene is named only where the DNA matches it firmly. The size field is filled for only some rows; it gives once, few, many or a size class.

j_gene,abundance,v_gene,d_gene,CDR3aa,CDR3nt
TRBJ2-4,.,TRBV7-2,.,CASSLGRNIQYF,TGTGCCAGCAGCTTAGGAAGAAACATTCAGTACTTC
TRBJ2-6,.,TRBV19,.,CASSLGWANVLTF,TGTGCCAGTAGTCTCGGATGGGCCAACGTCCTGACTTTC
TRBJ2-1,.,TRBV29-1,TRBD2,CSVARGVSSYNEQFF,TGCAGCGTCGCCCGGGGGGTAAGCTCCTACAATGAGCAGTTCTTC
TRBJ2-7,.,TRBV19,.,CASSSQISSYEQYF,TGTGCCAGTAGTTCGCAGATCAGCTCCTACGAGCAGTACTTC
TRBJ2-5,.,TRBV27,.,CASSQSNWETQYF,TGTGCCAGCAGTCAGTCTAATTGGGAGACCCAGTACTTC
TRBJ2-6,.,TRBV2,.,CASSDPQLPSGANVLTF,TGTGCCAGCAGTGACCCACAGCTCCCTTCTGGGGCCAACGTCCTGACTTTC
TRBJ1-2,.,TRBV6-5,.,CASRELAGANYGYTF,TGTGCCAGCAGGGAGCTCGCGGGGGCTAACTATGGCTACACCTTC
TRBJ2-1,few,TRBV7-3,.,CASSRDRNSYNEQFF,TGTGCCAGCAGTCGCGACAGGAACTCCTACAATGAGCAGTTCTTC
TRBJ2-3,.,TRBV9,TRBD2,CASSVGTSGRPYTDTQYF,TGTGCCAGCAGCGTAGGGACTAGCGGGAGGCCCTACACAGATACGCAGTATTTT
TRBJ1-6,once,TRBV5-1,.,CASSLGESPLHF,TGCGCCAGCAGCTTGGGGGAGTCACCCCTCCACTTT
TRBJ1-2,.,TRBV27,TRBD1,CASRDYRGGYTF,TGTGCCAGCAGGGATTACAGGGGTGGCTACACCTTC
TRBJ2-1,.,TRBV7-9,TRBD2,CASSLSSGSWDEQFF,TGTGCCAGCAGCCTCTCTAGCGGGAGTTGGGATGAGCAGTTCTTC
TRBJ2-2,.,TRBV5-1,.,CASSLSRGSNTGELFF,TGCGCCAGCAGCTTGAGTCGGGGGTCGAACACCGGGGAGCTGTTTTTT
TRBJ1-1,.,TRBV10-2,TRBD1,CASRGTGQTEAFF,TGCGCCAGCAGGGGGACAGGGCAAACTGAAGCTTTCTTT
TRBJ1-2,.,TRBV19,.,CASSIPGKVGYTF,TGTGCCAGTAGTATCCCCGGGAAAGTCGGCTACACCTTC
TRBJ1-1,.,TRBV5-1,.,CASRAAGNTEAFF,TGCGCCAGCAGGGCGGCGGGGAACACTGAAGCTTTCTTT
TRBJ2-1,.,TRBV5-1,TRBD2,CASSPPMTSGGNEQFF,TGCGCCAGCAGCCCCCCGATGACTAGCGGGGGTAATGAGCAGTTCTTC
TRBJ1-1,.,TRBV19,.,CASSIPRMNTEAFF,TGTGCCAGTAGTATTCCCCGAATGAACACTGAAGCTTTCTTT
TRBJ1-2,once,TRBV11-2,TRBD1,CASSLGPDRSGYTF,TGTGCCAGCAGCTTAGGCCCGGACAGGAGTGGCTACACCTTC
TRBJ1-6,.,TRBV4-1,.,CASSPRDPRAPLQGSPLHF,TGCGCCAGCAGCCCAAGGGACCCCCGGGCCCCTCTCCAAGGGTCACCCCTCCACTTT
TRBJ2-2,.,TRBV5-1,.,CASSLFAGNTGELFF,TGCGCCAGCAGCTTGTTTGCAGGGAACACCGGGGAGCTGTTTTTT
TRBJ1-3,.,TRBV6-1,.,CASSEGEHGNTIYF,TGTGCCAGCAGTGAAGGAGAGCATGGAAACACCATATATTTT
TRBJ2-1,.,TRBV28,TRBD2,CASSLNLGLAGIEQFF,TGTGCCAGCAGTTTAAATTTGGGACTAGCGGGAATTGAGCAGTTCTTC
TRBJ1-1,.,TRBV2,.,CASVLEVRAFF,TGTGCCAGCGTCCTGGAGGTTAGGGCTTTCTTT
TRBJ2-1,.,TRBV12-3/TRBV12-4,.,CASSLSLNNEQFF,TGTGCCAGCAGTTTAAGTCTCAACAATGAGCAGTTCTTC
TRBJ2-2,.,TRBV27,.,CASSSIQGNTGELFF,TGTGCCAGCAGTTCCATTCAGGGGAACACCGGGGAGCTGTTTTTT
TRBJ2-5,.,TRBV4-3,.,CASSQVQGEGTQYF,TGCGCCAGCAGCCAAGTTCAGGGCGAGGGGACCCAGTACTTC
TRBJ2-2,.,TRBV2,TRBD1,CASSEAGTVDTGELFF,TGTGCCAGCAGTGAAGCGGGGACAGTGGACACCGGGGAGCTGTTTTTT
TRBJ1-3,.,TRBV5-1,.,CASSPLQSSGNTIYF,TGCGCCAGCAGCCCCTTACAGTCTTCTGGAAACACCATATATTTT
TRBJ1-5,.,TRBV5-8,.,CASSPRTTTFNQPQHF,TGTGCCAGCAGCCCAAGGACGACCACGTTCAATCAGCCCCAGCATTTT
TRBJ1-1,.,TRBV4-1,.,CASSQRRSEDTEAFF,TGCGCCAGCAGCCAGAGGCGATCAGAGGACACTGAAGCTTTCTTT
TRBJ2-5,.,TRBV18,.,CASSPWRASQETQYF,TGTGCCAGCTCACCGTGGCGGGCGAGCCAAGAGACCCAGTACTTC
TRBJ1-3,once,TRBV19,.,CASAVNLWENTIYF,TGTGCCAGTGCGGTGAATCTCTGGGAAAACACCATATATTTT